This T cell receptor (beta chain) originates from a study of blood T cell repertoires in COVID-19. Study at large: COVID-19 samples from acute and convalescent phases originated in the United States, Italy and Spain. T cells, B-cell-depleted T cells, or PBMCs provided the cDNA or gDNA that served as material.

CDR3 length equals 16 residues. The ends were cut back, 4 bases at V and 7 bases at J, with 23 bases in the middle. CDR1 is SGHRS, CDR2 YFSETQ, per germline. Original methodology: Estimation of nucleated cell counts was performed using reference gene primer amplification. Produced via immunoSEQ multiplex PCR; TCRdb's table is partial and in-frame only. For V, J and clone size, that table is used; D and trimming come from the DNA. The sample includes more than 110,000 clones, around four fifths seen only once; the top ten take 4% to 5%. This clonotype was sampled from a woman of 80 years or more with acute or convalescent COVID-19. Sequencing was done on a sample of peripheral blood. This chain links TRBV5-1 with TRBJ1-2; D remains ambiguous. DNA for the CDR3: TGCGCCAGCAGCGTAAGGCGGAGTCAGTCCGTGGCTGGCTACACCTTC. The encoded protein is CASSVRRSQSVAGYTF.